A selection of T cell receptor beta chains follows, all from one sample in a study of breast tumors, draining lymph nodes, adjacent tissues. TCRdb analysed the multiplex PCR reads with MiXCR anew, one entry per CDR3 protein. Of 25,000 or so distinct CDR3 sequences listed, less than 25% were seen once; the top ten hold roughly 13%. The material sequenced was breast tumor tissue. These receptors originate from a female donor with breast cancer. Some clones in this sample may be carry-over from other donors' samples. Each CDR3 is given with its conserved first and last residue. The order of the fields is V gene, D gene, clone size, J gene, CDR3 DNA, CDR3 protein. A D gene is named only where the DNA matches it firmly. Only part of the rows carry a size: once, few, many, or a class if the clone is expanded.

V: TRBV7-6
D: NA
size: NA
J: TRBJ2-1
DNA: TGTGCCAGCAGCTTGCGGGGTCGGAATGAGCAGTTCTTC
CDR3: CASSLRGRNEQFF

V: TRBV2
D: TRBD2
size: medium-sized
J: TRBJ2-1
DNA: TGTGCCAGCAGGGGGAGACTAGCGGGAGTCTCTCTCCCTAATGAGCAGTTCTTC
CDR3: CASRGRLAGVSLPNEQFF

V: TRBV7-2
D: TRBD1
size: NA
J: TRBJ2-7
DNA: TGTGCCAGCAGCCCGGGACAGGGGCGGGAGACCCACGAGCAGTACTTC
CDR3: CASSPGQGRETHEQYF

V: TRBV7-8
D: NA
size: many
J: TRBJ2-2
DNA: TGTGCCAGCAGCTTAAGGACTTTGAACACCGGGGAGCTGTTTTTT
CDR3: CASSLRTLNTGELFF

V: TRBV20-1
D: TRBD2
size: many
J: TRBJ2-2
DNA: TGCAGTGCTAGAGAACGAGCGGGAGTGAATACCGGGGAGCTGTTTTTT
CDR3: CSARERAGVNTGELFF

V: TRBV30
D: NA
size: NA
J: TRBJ1-1
DNA: TGTGCCTGGAGTGCCCTAGGGGGGAAGGCTTTCTTT
CDR3: CAWSALGGKAFF

V: TRBV19
D: NA
size: many
J: TRBJ2-3
DNA: TGTGCCAGCTCCCAGGGCGGGGAAAGAACAGATACGCAGTATTTT
CDR3: CASSQGGERTDTQYF

V: TRBV27
D: TRBD1
size: few
J: TRBJ1-5
DNA: TGTGCCAGCAGTTTGGCAGGGGGGTCCAATCAGCCCCAGCATTTT
CDR3: CASSLAGGSNQPQHF

V: TRBV4-1
D: TRBD2
size: many
J: TRBJ2-1
DNA: TGCGCCAGCAGCCAAGAAGCCGGCGGCGGGAGTAGACACAATGAGCAGTTCTTC
CDR3: CASSQEAGGGSRHNEQFF

V: TRBV4-1
D: TRBD1
size: NA
J: TRBJ2-7
DNA: TGCGCCAGCAGCCAAGCGAGACAGGGGGCGGGCGAGCAGTACTTC
CDR3: CASSQARQGAGEQYF

V: TRBV19
D: TRBD2
size: many
J: TRBJ2-1
DNA: TGTGCCAGTAGTTTATCCGGGACTAGCGGCCACAATGAGCAGTTCTTC
CDR3: CASSLSGTSGHNEQFF

V: TRBV7-2
D: TRBD2
size: NA
J: TRBJ2-1
DNA: TGTGCCAGCAGCCCTAGCGGGAGGGCCCAGGGGAATGAGCAGTTCTTC
CDR3: CASSPSGRAQGNEQFF

V: TRBV10-3
D: TRBD1
size: many
J: TRBJ2-2
DNA: TGTGCCATCAGTGATAGGAAGAGGACAGGGGGCTTGGGCACCGGGGAGCTGTTTTTT
CDR3: CAISDRKRTGGLGTGELFF

V: TRBV6-1
D: NA
size: many
J: TRBJ1-5
DNA: TGTGCCAGCAGTGAGGCCCAGCCCCAGCATTTT
CDR3: CASSEAQPQHF

V: TRBV10-3
D: TRBD1
size: many
J: TRBJ1-2
DNA: TGTGCCATCGGAGCAGGGGGTTATGGCTACACCTTC
CDR3: CAIGAGGYGYTF

V: TRBV20-1
D: NA
size: many
J: TRBJ2-1
DNA: TGCAGTGCTAGAGATGTCAGCCGACCGTTCAATGAGCAGTTCTTC
CDR3: CSARDVSRPFNEQFF

V: TRBV9
D: NA
size: many
J: TRBJ2-3
DNA: TGTGCCAGCAGCAGGCTAGCCCTAGCGACAGATACGCAGTATTTT
CDR3: CASSRLALATDTQYF

V: TRBV6-6
D: TRBD2
size: many
J: TRBJ2-2
DNA: TGTGCCAGCAGTTATTTGCCGGGACTAGCGGGTGTGTGGGACACCGGGGAGCTGTTTTTT
CDR3: CASSYLPGLAGVWDTGELFF

V: TRBV6-1
D: NA
size: many
J: TRBJ1-3
DNA: TGTGCCAGCAGTGTGGTGTTGTACAGGTACTCTGGAAACACCATATATTTT
CDR3: CASSVVLYRYSGNTIYF

V: TRBV7-8
D: NA
size: once
J: TRBJ2-5
DNA: TGTGCCAGCAGCTTAGCGCGGAGGCTCGGGGAGACCCAGTACTTC
CDR3: CASSLARRLGETQYF

V: TRBV6-5
D: NA
size: many
J: TRBJ2-1
DNA: TGTGCCAGCAGCCCCCTAGGGGGAGGTTTTCTTGATGAGCAGTTCTTC
CDR3: CASSPLGGGFLDEQFF

V: TRBV5-1
D: TRBD2
size: many
J: TRBJ2-1
DNA: TGCGCCAGCAGCTTACTAGCGGGAGCGGATGAGCAGTTCTTC
CDR3: CASSLLAGADEQFF

V: TRBV19
D: TRBD2
size: many
J: TRBJ2-7
DNA: TGTGCCAGTGGGACTAGCGGCTCCTACGAGCAGTACTTC
CDR3: CASGTSGSYEQYF

V: TRBV15
D: NA
size: many
J: TRBJ2-1
DNA: TGTGCCACCAGCATCCGGCGGGGTGTAGGCAATGAGCAGTTCTTC
CDR3: CATSIRRGVGNEQFF

V: TRBV18
D: TRBD2
size: many
J: TRBJ2-1
DNA: TGTGCCAGCTCACGCGGACTAGCGGGGGGCAATGAGCAGTTCTTC
CDR3: CASSRGLAGGNEQFF

V: TRBV7-2
D: NA
size: many
J: TRBJ1-2
DNA: TGTGCCAGCAGCTTTGTACACTTTGAGGTCTATGGCTACACCTTC
CDR3: CASSFVHFEVYGYTF

V: TRBV7-6
D: TRBD1
size: many
J: TRBJ1-2
DNA: TGTGCCAGCAGCCCCCCCCGGGACAGGGTCCGCTATGGCTACACCTTC
CDR3: CASSPPRDRVRYGYTF

V: TRBV10-2
D: NA
size: NA
J: TRBJ1-1
DNA: TGCGCCAGCAGTGAGTACTTTGCGAACACTGAAGCTTTCTTT
CDR3: CASSEYFANTEAFF

V: TRBV12-3/TRBV12-4
D: NA
size: many
J: TRBJ1-2
DNA: TGTGCCAGCAGTTTCTCGGGGGGCGCAGACTTTGGTGGCTACACCTTC
CDR3: CASSFSGGADFGGYTF

V: TRBV5-4
D: NA
size: once
J: TRBJ2-7
DNA: TGTGCCAGCAGCCCCGGCGGGGGCCCCGGGGAGCAGTACTTC
CDR3: CASSPGGGPGEQYF

V: TRBV10-2
D: NA
size: many
J: TRBJ1-5
DNA: TGCGCCAGCGCAGAGGGCCAGAGCCCTAATCAGCCCCAGCATTTT
CDR3: CASAEGQSPNQPQHF

V: TRBV15
D: TRBD2
size: medium-sized
J: TRBJ2-7
DNA: TGTGCCACCAGCAGAGCCTCAGCGGGAGCTAACGAGCAGTACTTC
CDR3: CATSRASAGANEQYF

V: TRBV20-1
D: NA
size: many
J: TRBJ1-2
DNA: TGCAGTGCTAGTGGGTCTGGAGGCTATGGCTACACCTTC
CDR3: CSASGSGGYGYTF

V: TRBV28
D: NA
size: many
J: TRBJ1-3
DNA: TGTGCCAGCAGTACGACAGAGCACTCTGGAAACACCATATATTTT
CDR3: CASSTTEHSGNTIYF

V: TRBV5-1
D: TRBD2
size: many
J: TRBJ2-3
DNA: TGCGCCAGCAGCGAAGGAGCGGGATTGGCCACAGATACGCAGTATTTT
CDR3: CASSEGAGLATDTQYF

V: TRBV10-3
D: NA
size: many
J: TRBJ1-2
DNA: TGTGCCATCAGTGAGAGGGGACCGATCACCTTC
CDR3: CAISERGPITF

V: TRBV2
D: NA
size: many
J: TRBJ1-6
DNA: TGTGCCAGCAGTGAAGCTGGAGGCTCCCATTCACCCCTCCACTTT
CDR3: CASSEAGGSHSPLHF

V: TRBV27
D: TRBD2
size: NA
J: TRBJ2-2
DNA: TGTGCCAGCAGTTACCGGACTAGCGGGACCTGGGAGCTGTTTTTT
CDR3: CASSYRTSGTWELFF

V: TRBV4-1
D: TRBD1
size: many
J: TRBJ1-2
DNA: TGCGCCAGCAGCCAGCCGGGACAGGGTGGTGGCTACACCTTC
CDR3: CASSQPGQGGGYTF

V: TRBV19
D: TRBD2
size: medium-sized
J: TRBJ2-1
DNA: TGTGCCAGTAGTGTAGCGGGAGGTCGGGCTGAGCAGTTCTTC
CDR3: CASSVAGGRAEQFF

V: TRBV29-1
D: TRBD2
size: many
J: TRBJ2-3
DNA: TGCAGCGTTGAAACTAGCGGGAGGGTTTCGACAGATACGCAGTATTTT
CDR3: CSVETSGRVSTDTQYF

V: TRBV24-1
D: TRBD1
size: many
J: TRBJ2-1
DNA: TGTGCCACCAGTGATTTCTTGACAGGGGGCGCCGCCAATGAGCAGTTCTTC
CDR3: CATSDFLTGGAANEQFF

V: TRBV5-1
D: TRBD1
size: few
J: TRBJ2-4
DNA: TGCGCCAGCACCCGGGACAGCGGCAACCTCGGCATTCAGTACTTC
CDR3: CASTRDSGNLGIQYF

V: TRBV29-1
D: TRBD2
size: many
J: TRBJ2-7
DNA: TGCAGCGTGGGACTAGCGGGACCTTACGAGCAGTACTTC
CDR3: CSVGLAGPYEQYF

V: TRBV6-1
D: NA
size: many
J: TRBJ1-5
DNA: TGTGCCAGCAGTGAAACAGATAGCAATCAGCCCCAGCATTTT
CDR3: CASSETDSNQPQHF

V: TRBV5-4
D: NA
size: NA
J: TRBJ2-1
DNA: TGTGCCAGCAGCTTGTACGGGAGCTCCTACAATGAGCAGTTCTTC
CDR3: CASSLYGSSYNEQFF

V: TRBV6-1
D: NA
size: NA
J: TRBJ2-6
DNA: TGTGCCAGCAGGGAAACAGGATTCTCTGGGGCCAACGTCCTGACTTTC
CDR3: CASRETGFSGANVLTF

V: TRBV11-2
D: NA
size: many
J: TRBJ2-4
DNA: TGTGCCAGCAGCTTACGTGGAAACATTCAGTACTTC
CDR3: CASSLRGNIQYF

V: TRBV10-1
D: NA
size: many
J: TRBJ2-2
DNA: TGCGCCAGCAGTGAGTCTCTCGCGTTCAACACCGGGGAGCTGTTTTTT
CDR3: CASSESLAFNTGELFF

V: TRBV7-9
D: TRBD1
size: many
J: TRBJ1-2
DNA: TGTGCCAGCAGCTACGAGGGACAGGCGAACTATGGCTACACCTTC
CDR3: CASSYEGQANYGYTF

V: TRBV11-2
D: NA
size: NA
J: TRBJ1-1
DNA: TGTGCCAGCAGCTGGGGGGGGGGCACTGAAGCTTTCTTT
CDR3: CASSWGGGTEAFF

V: TRBV7-2
D: NA
size: many
J: TRBJ2-1
DNA: TGTGCCAGCAGCTTTGGTGACTCCAGGTACAATGAGCAGTTCTTC
CDR3: CASSFGDSRYNEQFF

V: TRBV5-4
D: NA
size: NA
J: TRBJ2-3
DNA: TGTGCCAGCAGCTTGGGGGACTCACGCACAGATACGCAGTATTTT
CDR3: CASSLGDSRTDTQYF

V: TRBV11-2
D: NA
size: medium-sized
J: TRBJ1-2
DNA: TGTGCCAGCAGCCGTGGGTTGAAGAGTTCTGGGCACTATGGCTACACCTTC
CDR3: CASSRGLKSSGHYGYTF

V: TRBV20-1
D: NA
size: once
J: TRBJ2-7
DNA: TGCAGTGGCATCGGGAACTCCTACGAGCAGTACTTC
CDR3: CSGIGNSYEQYF